The sequence of this TCR beta chain was determined in a study of blood T cells in healthy people across ages. Using a J-beta primer mix together with a sample-barcoded 5' primer, a second PCR was run for 7 to 11 cycles. Via MiXCR, TCRdb re-called the 5' RACE reads, giving one row per CDR3 protein. The table has approximately 960,000 distinct CDR3 sequences, approximately 32% seen once. In regard to this clonotype: Antigen specificity is unknown.

Regarding the study as a whole: A roughly linear fall in TCR beta diversity per million T cells was seen with increasing age.

Germline CDR1 and CDR2: SEHNR and FQNEAQ (reference sequence). There are 16 residues in the CDR3. Losses at the gene ends were 1 base for V and 12 bases for J; bases not matched to a gene: 14. Separately, the same data were catalogued under a study of T cells of mothers and their children. That report adds: Healthy Caucasian mothers, three in number, and their six children were the donors. When the second PCR was run, its M1S primer added sample barcodes and 2-4 random nucleotides. In related and unrelated pairs alike, thymic selection shapes TCR recombination output, with inherited differences minor.

The receptor was isolated from a woman aged 40 to 49 in good health. Input material: blood. The chain employs TRBV7-9 and TRBJ2-1; TRBD1 matches 8 bases. CDR3 DNA sequence: TGTGCCAGCAGCTTAGGATATGGGGGGCCGGGACAGGTGCAGTTCTTC. It yields the protein CASSLGYGGPGQVQFF.